These T cell receptor beta chains were read from a single sample in a study of blood T cells in healthy people across ages. TCRdb ran MiXCR on the 5' RACE reads and lists one entry per CDR3 protein. The sample lists 1.5 million to 2 million distinct CDR3 sequences, about 50% seen once, with over 2% in the top ten. The sample consisted of blood. The receptors stem from a woman aged 40 to 50 in good health. The CDR3 runs from the conserved cysteine through the conserved F or W. D genes are given only for firm matches. The listing skips clone size in some rows; elsewhere it reads once, few, many or a size class.

d_call: .
clone_size: once
cdr3_length: 14
v_call: TRBV28
j_call: TRBJ2-1
cdr3_nt: TGTGCCAGCAGACCGGGACTCCGGTACAATGAGCAGTTCTTC
cdr3_aa: CASRPGLRYNEQFF

d_call: TRBD2
clone_size: .
cdr3_length: 17
v_call: TRBV20-1
j_call: TRBJ2-1
cdr3_nt: TGCAGTGCTAATTCTTTAGCGGGCATAACTTCCTACAATGAGCAGTTCTTC
cdr3_aa: CSANSLAGITSYNEQFF

d_call: .
clone_size: few
cdr3_length: 12
v_call: TRBV7-2
j_call: TRBJ1-5
cdr3_nt: TGTGCCAGCAGCTTATCACATCAGCCCCAGCATTTT
cdr3_aa: CASSLSHQPQHF

d_call: .
clone_size: .
cdr3_length: 11
v_call: TRBV25-1
j_call: TRBJ2-7
cdr3_nt: TGTGCCAGCAGTGAATCATTCGCCCAGTACTTC
cdr3_aa: CASSESFAQYF

d_call: TRBD1
clone_size: few
cdr3_length: 15
v_call: TRBV29-1
j_call: TRBJ2-1
cdr3_nt: TGCAGCGTTCCCCCCGGGACAGGGGGGGCCAATGAGCAGTTCTTC
cdr3_aa: CSVPPGTGGANEQFF

d_call: .
clone_size: .
cdr3_length: 16
v_call: TRBV20-1
j_call: TRBJ2-4
cdr3_nt: TGCAGTGCTCCAACCGCTTACAACACGGCCAAAAACATTCAGTACTTC
cdr3_aa: CSAPTAYNTAKNIQYF

d_call: TRBD2
clone_size: few
cdr3_length: 17
v_call: TRBV3-1
j_call: TRBJ2-7
cdr3_nt: TGTGCCAGCAGCCAAGATGCCGGGACTACAACACCGCGTGAGCAGTACTTC
cdr3_aa: CASSQDAGTTTPREQYF

d_call: .
clone_size: .
cdr3_length: 12
v_call: TRBV20-1
j_call: TRBJ2-1
cdr3_nt: TGCAGTGCCCCACAGGTCTACAATGAGCAGTTCTTC
cdr3_aa: CSAPQVYNEQFF

d_call: TRBD1
clone_size: .
cdr3_length: 17
v_call: TRBV13
j_call: TRBJ2-6
cdr3_nt: TGTGCCAGCAGCTTAGGGCGACAGGGGGCTGGGGCCAACGTCCTGACTTTC
cdr3_aa: CASSLGRQGAGANVLTF

d_call: TRBD1
clone_size: .
cdr3_length: 17
v_call: TRBV6-2/TRBV6-3
j_call: TRBJ1-1
cdr3_nt: TGTGCCAGCAGTTGGGACAGGGGGCGCGGAAGGAACACTGAAGCTTTCTTT
cdr3_aa: CASSWDRGRGRNTEAFF

d_call: TRBD1
clone_size: .
cdr3_length: 15
v_call: TRBV14
j_call: TRBJ2-5
cdr3_nt: TGTGCCAGCAGCGGGTTCCGGGACAGCCAAGAGACCCAGTACTTC
cdr3_aa: CASSGFRDSQETQYF

d_call: .
clone_size: .
cdr3_length: 17
v_call: TRBV19
j_call: TRBJ2-1
cdr3_nt: TGTGCCAGTAGTATCGGGCAGCTGGATAGGTTGAACAATGAGCAGTTCTTC
cdr3_aa: CASSIGQLDRLNNEQFF

d_call: .
clone_size: .
cdr3_length: 14
v_call: TRBV20-1
j_call: TRBJ2-5
cdr3_nt: TGCAGTGCTCGGACAGTAGCCAACCAAGAGACCCAGTACTTC
cdr3_aa: CSARTVANQETQYF

d_call: TRBD1
clone_size: .
cdr3_length: 16
v_call: TRBV28
j_call: TRBJ2-1
cdr3_nt: TGTGCCAGCAAGGGCGGACAGGGGGCATCCTACAATGAGCAGTTCTTC
cdr3_aa: CASKGGQGASYNEQFF

d_call: TRBD1
clone_size: .
cdr3_length: 14
v_call: TRBV7-2
j_call: TRBJ2-5
cdr3_nt: TGTGCCAGCAGCTCGAACCCCAGGGGGGAGACCCAGTACTTC
cdr3_aa: CASSSNPRGETQYF

d_call: .
clone_size: .
cdr3_length: 15
v_call: TRBV6-5
j_call: TRBJ2-1
cdr3_nt: TGTGCCAGCAGTTATAGGTCCGGAATCTACAATGAGCAGTTCTTC
cdr3_aa: CASSYRSGIYNEQFF

d_call: .
clone_size: .
cdr3_length: 14
v_call: TRBV19
j_call: TRBJ2-7
cdr3_nt: TGTGCCAGTAGTAAGGGGTTCGCGTCCTACGAGCAGTACTTC
cdr3_aa: CASSKGFASYEQYF

d_call: .
clone_size: .
cdr3_length: 14
v_call: TRBV7-2
j_call: TRBJ1-3
cdr3_nt: TGTGCCAGCAGCTTAATGCATTCTGGAAACACCATATATTTT
cdr3_aa: CASSLMHSGNTIYF

d_call: .
clone_size: .
cdr3_length: 16
v_call: TRBV7-2
j_call: TRBJ1-2
cdr3_nt: TGTGCCAGCAGCTTAGCTCCGGGACCCCGTAACTATGGCTACACCTTC
cdr3_aa: CASSLAPGPRNYGYTF

d_call: .
clone_size: .
cdr3_length: 15
v_call: TRBV28
j_call: TRBJ1-2
cdr3_nt: TGTGCCAGCAGTTTTCCGGGACAAGGAATCTATGGCTACACCTTC
cdr3_aa: CASSFPGQGIYGYTF

d_call: .
clone_size: .
cdr3_length: 17
v_call: TRBV11-2
j_call: TRBJ2-6
cdr3_nt: TGTGCCAGCAGCTTAGATCCCGTCAACTCTGGGGCCAACGTCCTGACTTTC
cdr3_aa: CASSLDPVNSGANVLTF

d_call: TRBD1
clone_size: few
cdr3_length: 13
v_call: TRBV6-1
j_call: TRBJ2-7
cdr3_nt: TGTGCCAGCAGTGAGGACAGGGGCGACGAGCAGTACTTC
cdr3_aa: CASSEDRGDEQYF

d_call: .
clone_size: few
cdr3_length: 19
v_call: TRBV4-2
j_call: TRBJ2-3
cdr3_nt: TGTGCCAGCAGCCAAGATCTGGATAGCGGTCCAACTAGCACAGATACGCAGTATTTT
cdr3_aa: CASSQDLDSGPTSTDTQYF

d_call: .
clone_size: .
cdr3_length: 15
v_call: TRBV2
j_call: TRBJ2-5
cdr3_nt: TGTGCCAGCAAAGGGATGGGGACGGCCCTGGGGACCCAGTACTTC
cdr3_aa: CASKGMGTALGTQYF

d_call: .
clone_size: once
cdr3_length: 12
v_call: TRBV5-1
j_call: TRBJ2-1
cdr3_nt: TGCGCCAGCAGCAGACAAAGCTATGAGCAGTTCTTC
cdr3_aa: CASSRQSYEQFF

d_call: TRBD1
clone_size: .
cdr3_length: 17
v_call: TRBV12-3/TRBV12-4
j_call: TRBJ2-1
cdr3_nt: TGTGCCAGCAGCCCAACGACAGGGGGGAGCTCCTACAATGAGCAGTTCTTC
cdr3_aa: CASSPTTGGSSYNEQFF

d_call: .
clone_size: few
cdr3_length: 15
v_call: TRBV4-2
j_call: TRBJ1-4
cdr3_nt: TGTGCCAGCAGCCAGGGGTCGTCCTTTAATGAAAAACTGTTTTTT
cdr3_aa: CASSQGSSFNEKLFF

d_call: TRBD1
clone_size: once
cdr3_length: 14
v_call: TRBV4-3
j_call: TRBJ2-1
cdr3_nt: TGCGCCAGCAGCCAGGGGACAGTTAACAATGAGCAGTTCTTC
cdr3_aa: CASSQGTVNNEQFF

d_call: TRBD1
clone_size: .
cdr3_length: 21
v_call: TRBV19
j_call: TRBJ2-1
cdr3_nt: TGTGCCAGTAGTATGCAGGCGGGACAGGGCCGTCACACCAAGCCCTACAATGAGCAGTTCTTC
cdr3_aa: CASSMQAGQGRHTKPYNEQFF

d_call: .
clone_size: many
cdr3_length: 14
v_call: TRBV7-3
j_call: TRBJ2-3
cdr3_nt: TGTGCCAGCAGCTTAAATGGAGCCACAGATACGCAGTATTTT
cdr3_aa: CASSLNGATDTQYF

d_call: TRBD1
clone_size: .
cdr3_length: 14
v_call: TRBV7-9
j_call: TRBJ1-2
cdr3_nt: TGTGCCAGCAGCCCCGGGACAGGCAAGGGCGGCTACACCTTC
cdr3_aa: CASSPGTGKGGYTF

d_call: TRBD1
clone_size: .
cdr3_length: 15
v_call: TRBV6-1
j_call: TRBJ1-4
cdr3_nt: TGTGCCAGCGCCTGGACCCGGGACAGAGGGAGAAAACTGTTTTTT
cdr3_aa: CASAWTRDRGRKLFF

d_call: TRBD2
clone_size: .
cdr3_length: 16
v_call: TRBV4-1
j_call: TRBJ2-4
cdr3_nt: TGCGCCAGCAGCCAACCTAGCGGGGTGAATTACAATGAGCAGTACTTC
cdr3_aa: CASSQPSGVNYNEQYF

d_call: .
clone_size: .
cdr3_length: 13
v_call: TRBV11-2
j_call: TRBJ2-1
cdr3_nt: TGTGCCAGCAGCTCACCGCTACGAGATGAGCAGTTCTTC
cdr3_aa: CASSSPLRDEQFF

d_call: .
clone_size: .
cdr3_length: 14
v_call: TRBV20-1
j_call: TRBJ2-7
cdr3_nt: TGCAGTGCTAGAGATGGGCTGAACTCCTACGAGCAGTACTTC
cdr3_aa: CSARDGLNSYEQYF

d_call: TRBD1
clone_size: .
cdr3_length: 14
v_call: TRBV11-3
j_call: TRBJ2-7
cdr3_nt: TGTACCAGCAGCTTAGGGACAGGGCCCAACGAGCAGTACTTC
cdr3_aa: CTSSLGTGPNEQYF

d_call: TRBD1
clone_size: .
cdr3_length: 18
v_call: TRBV6-5
j_call: TRBJ2-2
cdr3_nt: TGTGCCAGCAGTTACTCTGGGACAGGCGCACCGAACACCGGGGAGCTGTTTTTT
cdr3_aa: CASSYSGTGAPNTGELFF

d_call: .
clone_size: few
cdr3_length: 14
v_call: TRBV7-2
j_call: TRBJ1-2
cdr3_nt: TGTGCCAGCAGCCGCGGAGGGACGAGCTATGGCTACACCTTC
cdr3_aa: CASSRGGTSYGYTF

d_call: .
clone_size: .
cdr3_length: 15
v_call: TRBV29-1
j_call: TRBJ2-6
cdr3_nt: TGCAGCGTTCTTGGGGACGACTCTGGGGCCAACGTCCTGACTTTC
cdr3_aa: CSVLGDDSGANVLTF

d_call: .
clone_size: .
cdr3_length: 14
v_call: TRBV27
j_call: TRBJ2-3
cdr3_nt: TGTGCCAGCACCTCACGGCCCCTTGCCGATACGCAGTATTTT
cdr3_aa: CASTSRPLADTQYF

d_call: .
clone_size: .
cdr3_length: 17
v_call: TRBV20-1
j_call: TRBJ1-5
cdr3_nt: TGCAGTGCTAGCGGTACTAAGTTCGGTAATAGCAATCAGCCCCAGCATTTT
cdr3_aa: CSASGTKFGNSNQPQHF

d_call: .
clone_size: few
cdr3_length: 11
v_call: TRBV28
j_call: TRBJ2-5
cdr3_nt: TGTGCCAGCAGTAGAGGGACTGAGGAGTACTTC
cdr3_aa: CASSRGTEEYF

d_call: TRBD1
clone_size: once
cdr3_length: 14
v_call: TRBV10-3
j_call: TRBJ1-1
cdr3_nt: TGTGCCATCAGTCCAGACAGGGACAACACTGAAGCTTTCTTT
cdr3_aa: CAISPDRDNTEAFF

d_call: TRBD2
clone_size: few
cdr3_length: 16
v_call: TRBV13
j_call: TRBJ2-3
cdr3_nt: TGTGCCAGCAGCTTAGGACTAGCGGAAATGACAGATACGCAGTATTTT
cdr3_aa: CASSLGLAEMTDTQYF

d_call: TRBD1
clone_size: .
cdr3_length: 17
v_call: TRBV7-2
j_call: TRBJ1-2
cdr3_nt: TGTGCCAGCAGCTTAGGAGGGACAGGGGGGGCTAACTATGGCTACACCTTC
cdr3_aa: CASSLGGTGGANYGYTF

d_call: TRBD2
clone_size: .
cdr3_length: 14
v_call: TRBV7-2
j_call: TRBJ2-3
cdr3_nt: TGTGCCAGCAGTTCCGGGACTAGCGTCTCGGGGGGGTATTTT
cdr3_aa: CASSSGTSVSGGYF

d_call: .
clone_size: .
cdr3_length: 16
v_call: TRBV12-3/TRBV12-4
j_call: TRBJ2-1
cdr3_nt: TGTGCCAGCAGTTTAAATCCGGGACTTATAGGCAATGAGCAGTTCTTC
cdr3_aa: CASSLNPGLIGNEQFF

d_call: TRBD2
clone_size: .
cdr3_length: 15
v_call: TRBV12-3/TRBV12-4
j_call: TRBJ2-3
cdr3_nt: TGTGCCAGCAGTTTCGGGAGGGTTTTAACAGATACGCAGTATTTT
cdr3_aa: CASSFGRVLTDTQYF

d_call: .
clone_size: few
cdr3_length: 15
v_call: TRBV29-1
j_call: TRBJ2-6
cdr3_nt: TGCAGCGTTGCCCTCTGGGGAGCGGGGGCCAACGTCCTGACTTTC
cdr3_aa: CSVALWGAGANVLTF

d_call: .
clone_size: .
cdr3_length: 11
v_call: TRBV10-3
j_call: TRBJ2-3
cdr3_nt: TGTGCCACCCTCGGCACAGATACGCAGTATTTT
cdr3_aa: CATLGTDTQYF

d_call: .
clone_size: .
cdr3_length: 17
v_call: TRBV6-5
j_call: TRBJ1-2
cdr3_nt: TGTGCCAGCAGTTACTCGGCTGCCGTTGTGGGGGGCTATGGCTACACCTTC
cdr3_aa: CASSYSAAVVGGYGYTF

d_call: .
clone_size: .
cdr3_length: 15
v_call: TRBV20-1
j_call: TRBJ2-5
cdr3_nt: TGCAGTGCCCAAAGGGGTTTCGGGCGCCAAGAGACCCAGTACTTC
cdr3_aa: CSAQRGFGRQETQYF

d_call: .
clone_size: .
cdr3_length: 14
v_call: TRBV18
j_call: TRBJ2-4
cdr3_nt: TGTGCCAGCTCACTGGGGACGGTCGGAGACATTCAGTACTTC
cdr3_aa: CASSLGTVGDIQYF

d_call: TRBD1
clone_size: few
cdr3_length: 16
v_call: TRBV7-9
j_call: TRBJ1-2
cdr3_nt: TGTGCCAGCAGCTTCCGACAGGGGGCCGCTAACTATGGCTACACCTTC
cdr3_aa: CASSFRQGAANYGYTF

d_call: .
clone_size: once
cdr3_length: 15
v_call: TRBV7-8
j_call: TRBJ2-6
cdr3_nt: TGTGCCAGCAGCATACAGGGTGGTGGGGCCAACGTCCTGACTTTC
cdr3_aa: CASSIQGGGANVLTF

d_call: TRBD2
clone_size: .
cdr3_length: 19
v_call: TRBV29-1
j_call: TRBJ2-1
cdr3_nt: TGCAGCGTTGAAGATTTTACTAGCGGGGGCCTTAGCTCCTACAATGAGCAGTTCTTC
cdr3_aa: CSVEDFTSGGLSSYNEQFF

d_call: TRBD2
clone_size: .
cdr3_length: 16
v_call: TRBV4-2
j_call: TRBJ2-3
cdr3_nt: TGTGCCAGCAGCCGCAGACTAGCGGAAATCACGGATACGCAGTATTTT
cdr3_aa: CASSRRLAEITDTQYF